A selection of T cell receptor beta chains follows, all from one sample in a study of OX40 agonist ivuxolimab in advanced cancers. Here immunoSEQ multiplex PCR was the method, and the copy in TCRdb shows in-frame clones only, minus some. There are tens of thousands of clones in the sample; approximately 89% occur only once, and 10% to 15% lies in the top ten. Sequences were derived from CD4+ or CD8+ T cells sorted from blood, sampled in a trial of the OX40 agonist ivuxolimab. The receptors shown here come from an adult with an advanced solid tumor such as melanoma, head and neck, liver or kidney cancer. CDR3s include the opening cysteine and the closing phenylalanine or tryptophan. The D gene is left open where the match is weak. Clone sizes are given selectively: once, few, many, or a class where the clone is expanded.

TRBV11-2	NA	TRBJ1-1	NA	TGTGCCAGCAGTTATTCGACTCAGGGGTGGAATGCTTTCTTT	CASSYSTQGWNAFF
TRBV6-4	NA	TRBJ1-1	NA	TGTGCCAGCAGTGCCAGGGCCGCCACTGAAGCTTTCTTT	CASSARAATEAFF
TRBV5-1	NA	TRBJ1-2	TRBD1	TGCGCCAGCAGCTTGGTCAGGGGGTATGGCTACACCTTC	CASSLVRGYGYTF
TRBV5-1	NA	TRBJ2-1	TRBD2	TGCGCCAGCAGCTTGTTGTCTAGCGGGTACAATGAGCAGTTCTTC	CASSLLSSGYNEQFF
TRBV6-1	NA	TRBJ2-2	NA	TGTGCCAGCAGCCCTGACGGCGGGAAGCTGTTTTTT	CASSPDGGKLFF
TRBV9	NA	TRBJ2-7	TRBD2	TGTGCCAGCAGCGCGGGACTAGGGGGATACTACGAGCAGTACTTC	CASSAGLGGYYEQYF
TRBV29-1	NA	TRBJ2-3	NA	TGCAGCGTTGACAGAGACAGGTACACAGATACGCAGTATTTT	CSVDRDRYTDTQYF
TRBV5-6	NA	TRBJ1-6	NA	TGTGCCAGCAGCTCCCACGTAGGTTCACCCCTCCACTTT	CASSSHVGSPLHF
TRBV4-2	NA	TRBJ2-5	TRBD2	TGTGCCAGCAGCCACGACCAGACTAGCGGACGGAGCCAGTACTTC	CASSHDQTSGRSQYF
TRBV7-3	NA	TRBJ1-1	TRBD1	TGTGCCAGCAGCCCCGGGACAGGGGTGGGTGGCACTGAAGCTTTCTTT	CASSPGTGVGGTEAFF
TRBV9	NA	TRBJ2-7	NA	TGTGCCAGCAGCGCCCTTCCGACTAGCTCCTACGAGCAGTACTTC	CASSALPTSSYEQYF
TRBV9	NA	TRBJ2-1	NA	TGTGCCAGCAGCCCTATCCTCCCCAATGAGCAGTTCTTC	CASSPILPNEQFF
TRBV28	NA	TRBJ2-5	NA	TGTGCCAGCAGTTTTAACGGGTGGCAAGAGACCCAGTACTTC	CASSFNGWQETQYF
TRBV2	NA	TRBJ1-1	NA	TGTGCCAGCAGTGACTGGGTGGCGGGTGAAGCTTTCTTT	CASSDWVAGEAFF
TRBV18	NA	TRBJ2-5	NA	TGTGCCAGCACCAACATGAAGGGCCAAGAGACCCAGTACTTC	CASTNMKGQETQYF
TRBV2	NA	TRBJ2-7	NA	TGTGCCAGCAGTTACAGGGGCGGGGTAGTCGAGCAGTACTTC	CASSYRGGVVEQYF
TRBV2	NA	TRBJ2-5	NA	TGTGCCAGCAGTGAGTCGGGAGAGACCCAGTACTTC	CASSESGETQYF
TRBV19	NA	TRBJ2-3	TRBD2	TGTGCCAGTAGTCGAAGACTAGCGCGTAGCACAGATACGCAGTATTTT	CASSRRLARSTDTQYF
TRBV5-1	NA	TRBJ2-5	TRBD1	TGCGCCAGCAGGGAAGGAGAGGGGGCGAGGGTTGAGACCCAGTACTTC	CASREGEGARVETQYF
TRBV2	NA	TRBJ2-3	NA	TGTGCCAGCAGGGTTGAGAGCACAGATACGCAGTATTTT	CASRVESTDTQYF
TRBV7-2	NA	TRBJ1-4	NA	TGTGCCAGCAGCTCCCAGGGGATGGGGAATGAAAAACTGTTTTTT	CASSSQGMGNEKLFF
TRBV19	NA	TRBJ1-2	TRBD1	TGTGCCTCAAAAGGGATACTCACAGGGGACTATGGCTACACCTTC	CASKGILTGDYGYTF
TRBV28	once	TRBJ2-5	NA	TGTGCCAGCTACGACTCCCTCCAAGAGACCCAGTACTTC	CASYDSLQETQYF
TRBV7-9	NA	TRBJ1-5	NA	TGTGCCAGCAGCCCCGGCGGAAGCAATCAGCCCCAGCATTTT	CASSPGGSNQPQHF
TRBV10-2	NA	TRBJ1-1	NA	TGCGCCAGTCGACAGCAGGGTAAGGGCACTGAAGCTTTCTTT	CASRQQGKGTEAFF